This entry describes one T cell receptor beta chain. These data belong to a study of OX40 agonist ivuxolimab in advanced cancers. Trimming removed 7 bases from V and 0 bases from J, with 16 bases in between. The CDR3 is made up of 15 amino acids. Germline CDR1 reads LNHDA; CDR2 reads SQIVND (reference sequence). Clones were sequenced by immunoSEQ multiplex PCR, and TCRdb holds only the in-frame ones, with some missing. The sample comprises about 70,000 clones, around 88% of which are singletons, and 2.5% to 3.5% rests with the top ten. The rearrangement uses TRBV19 and TRBJ2-7; the D call may be TRBD1 or TRBD2 (5 bases each). The starting material was CD4+ or CD8+ T cells sorted from blood, obtained in a trial of the OX40 agonist ivuxolimab. The origin of this receptor is an adult with an advanced solid tumor such as melanoma, head and neck, liver or kidney cancer. CDR3 in amino acids: CASTATRGHSYEQYF. The CDR3 DNA is TGTGCCAGTACCGCCACCCGGGGCCACTCCTACGAGCAGTACTTC.